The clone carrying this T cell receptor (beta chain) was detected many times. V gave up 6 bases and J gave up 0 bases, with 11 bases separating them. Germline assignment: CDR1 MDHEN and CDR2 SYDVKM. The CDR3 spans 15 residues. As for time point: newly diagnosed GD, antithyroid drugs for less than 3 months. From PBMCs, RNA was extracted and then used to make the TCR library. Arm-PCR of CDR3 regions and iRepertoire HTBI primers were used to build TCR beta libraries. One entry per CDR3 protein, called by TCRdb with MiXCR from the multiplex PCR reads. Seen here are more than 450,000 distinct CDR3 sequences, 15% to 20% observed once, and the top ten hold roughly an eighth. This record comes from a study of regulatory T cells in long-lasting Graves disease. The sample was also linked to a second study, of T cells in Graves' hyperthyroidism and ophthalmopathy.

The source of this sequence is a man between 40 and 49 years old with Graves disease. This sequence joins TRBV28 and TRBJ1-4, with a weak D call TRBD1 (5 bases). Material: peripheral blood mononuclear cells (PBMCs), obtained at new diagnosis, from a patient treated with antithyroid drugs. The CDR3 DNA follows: TGTGCCAGCAGGACCCAGGGTGCAACTAATGAAAAACTGTTTTTT. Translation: CASRTQGATNEKLFF. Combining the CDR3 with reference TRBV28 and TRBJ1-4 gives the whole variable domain DVKVTQSSRYLVKRTGEKVFLECVQDMDHENMFWYRQDPGLGLRLIYFSYDVKMKEKGDIPEGYSVSREKKERFSLILESASTNQTSMYLCASRTQGATNEKLFFGSGTQLSVL.